This T cell receptor (beta chain) derives from a study of neurological immune-mediated disorders. Findings and caveats of the study: No sharing of CDR3 amino acid sequences was observed among expanded clones across subjects, suggesting private repertoires in all groups.

The CDR3 totals 15 residues. V dropped 5 bases and J dropped 2 bases, with 15 bases sitting between them. In germline, CDR1 is MNHEY, CDR2 SVGAGI. Synthesis of cDNA used 5'RACE (with 10-nucleotide random UMIs). Whenever a sequencing run was performed, it yielded over 190 million TCR-beta sequences from 15-18 subjects. TCRdb re-called the 5' RACE reads with MiXCR, one entry per CDR3 protein. The sample shows 40,000 to 55,000 distinct CDR3 sequences, about a tenth of them seen only once. This clonotype has a count of ten or more. Its antigen remains unidentified. The sequenced sample was PBMCs. V is TRBV6-5 and J is TRBJ1-2; D may be TRBD1 (5 bases). The sequence came from a woman between 35 and 50 years old with HTLV-1-associated myelopathy (HAM/TSP). The CDR3 bases are TGTGCCAGCAGTCGGGGGGTAAGGGGAAACTATGGCTACACCTTC. Residues: CASSRGVRGNYGYTF.